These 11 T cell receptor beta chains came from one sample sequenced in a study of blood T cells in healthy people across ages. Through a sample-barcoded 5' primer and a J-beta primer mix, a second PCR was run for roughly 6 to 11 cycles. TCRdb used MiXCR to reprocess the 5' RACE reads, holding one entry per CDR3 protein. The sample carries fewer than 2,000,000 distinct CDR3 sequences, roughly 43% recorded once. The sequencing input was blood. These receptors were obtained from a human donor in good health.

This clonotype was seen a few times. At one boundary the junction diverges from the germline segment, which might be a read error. The CDR3 reads CASSPMAGGASGEQFF. The CDR3 coding sequence is TGCGCCAGTAGCCCGATGGCGGGGGGCGCCAGCGGTGAGCAGTTCTTC. The rearrangement links TRBV4-3 to TRBJ2-1, with 8 bases aligning to TRBD2. The germline V gene has CDR1 LGHNA and CDR2 YSLEER. The CDR3 totals 16 residues.

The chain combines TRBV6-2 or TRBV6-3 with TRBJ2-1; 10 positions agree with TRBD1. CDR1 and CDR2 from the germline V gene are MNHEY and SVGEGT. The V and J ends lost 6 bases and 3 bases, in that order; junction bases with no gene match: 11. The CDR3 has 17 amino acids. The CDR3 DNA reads TGTGCCAGCAGCCCGGGACAGGGGATGCTCCTCTACAATGAGCAGTTCTTC. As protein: CASSPGQGMLLYNEQFF.

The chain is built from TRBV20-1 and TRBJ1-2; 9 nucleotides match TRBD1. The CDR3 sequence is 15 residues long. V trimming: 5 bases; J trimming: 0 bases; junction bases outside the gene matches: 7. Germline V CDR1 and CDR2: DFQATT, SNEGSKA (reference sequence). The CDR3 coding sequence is TGCAGTGCTCCTCGACAGGGGGGGCCTAACTATGGCTACACCTTC. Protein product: CSAPRQGGPNYGYTF.

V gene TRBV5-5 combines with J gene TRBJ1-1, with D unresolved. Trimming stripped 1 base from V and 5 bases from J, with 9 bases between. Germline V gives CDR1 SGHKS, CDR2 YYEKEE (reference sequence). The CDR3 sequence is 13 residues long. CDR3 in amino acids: CASSLYSATEAFF. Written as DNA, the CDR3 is TGTGCCAGCAGCTTGTACTCCGCGACTGAAGCTTTCTTT.

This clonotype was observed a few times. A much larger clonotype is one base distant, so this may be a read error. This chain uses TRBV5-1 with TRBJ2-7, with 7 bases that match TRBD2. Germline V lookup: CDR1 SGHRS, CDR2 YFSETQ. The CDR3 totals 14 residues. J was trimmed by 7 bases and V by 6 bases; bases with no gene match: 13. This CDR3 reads CASMTGGSYNEQYF. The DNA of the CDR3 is TGCGCCAGCATGACGGGGGGATCCTACAATGAGCAGTACTTC.

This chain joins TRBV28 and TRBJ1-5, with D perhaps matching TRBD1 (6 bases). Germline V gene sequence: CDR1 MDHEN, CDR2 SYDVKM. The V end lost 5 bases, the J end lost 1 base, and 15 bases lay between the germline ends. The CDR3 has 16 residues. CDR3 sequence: CASSTGFFRSNQPQHF. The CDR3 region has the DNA TGTGCCAGCAGTACAGGGTTTTTTAGAAGCAATCAGCCCCAGCATTTT. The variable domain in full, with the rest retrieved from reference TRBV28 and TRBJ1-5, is DVKVTQSSRYLVKRTGEKVFLECVQDMDHENMFWYRQDPGLGLRLIYFSYDVKMKEKGDIPEGYSVSREKKERFSLILESASTNQTSMYLCASSTGFFRSNQPQHFGDGTRLSIL.

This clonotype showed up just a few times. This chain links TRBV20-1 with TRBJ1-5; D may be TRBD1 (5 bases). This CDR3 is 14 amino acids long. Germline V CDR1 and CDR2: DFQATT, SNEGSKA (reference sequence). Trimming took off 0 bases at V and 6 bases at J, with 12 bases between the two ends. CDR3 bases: TGCAGTGCTAGAGATCGAACAGGAGGTCAGCCCCAGCATTTT. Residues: CSARDRTGGQPQHF.

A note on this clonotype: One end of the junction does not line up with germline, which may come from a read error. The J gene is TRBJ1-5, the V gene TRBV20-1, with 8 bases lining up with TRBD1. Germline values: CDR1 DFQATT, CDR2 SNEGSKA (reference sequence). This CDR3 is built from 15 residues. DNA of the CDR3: TGCAGTGCGCCGAAGGGGACAGGAATGGATCAGCCCCGGCATTTT. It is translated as CSAPKGTGMDQPRHF.

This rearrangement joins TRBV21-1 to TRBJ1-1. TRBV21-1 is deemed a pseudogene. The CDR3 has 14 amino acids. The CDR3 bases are TGTGCCAGCAGTCAAGGGCCAGATCTCACTGAAGCTTTCTTT. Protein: CASSQGPDLTEAFF.

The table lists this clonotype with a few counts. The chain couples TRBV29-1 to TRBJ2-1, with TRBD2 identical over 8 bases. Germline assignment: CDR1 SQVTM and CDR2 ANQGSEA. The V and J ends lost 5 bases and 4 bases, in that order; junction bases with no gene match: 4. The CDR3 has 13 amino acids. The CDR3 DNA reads TGCAGCGTTCGGGGGGGCTTGTACAATGAGCAGTTCTTC. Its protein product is CSVRGGLYNEQFF.

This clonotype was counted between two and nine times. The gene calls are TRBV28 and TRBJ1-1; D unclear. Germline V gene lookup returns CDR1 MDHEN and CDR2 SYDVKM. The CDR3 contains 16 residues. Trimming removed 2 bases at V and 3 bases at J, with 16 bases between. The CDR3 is CASSLREHAGYTEAFF. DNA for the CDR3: TGTGCCAGCAGTTTAAGGGAGCACGCTGGTTACACTGAAGCTTTCTTT.